In this sample, the clone carrying this TCR beta chain turned up many times. The sample comes from a study of spatial heterogeneity in lung cancer. Study in general: Alpha-chain sequences were detected in numbers that were consistently lower than beta-chain sequences.

Time point noted: sample taken at primary tumor resection. The donors comprised approximately 75 untreated early-stage non-small cell lung cancer patients. Material for sequencing was whole RNA from tumor, nontumor lung or frozen PBMC, left unsorted. The presence of a unique molecular identifier marked each TCR cDNA molecule. MiXCR was run by TCRdb on the 5' RACE reads, yielding one entry per CDR3 protein. The repertoire holds approximately 25,000 distinct CDR3 sequences, with 2.5% to 4% as singletons. Germline V gives CDR1 MNHNS, CDR2 SASEGT. The CDR3 has 14 residues. V was shortened by 2 bases and J by 3 bases, with 8 bases between the two germline ends.

The gene calls are TRBV6-1 and TRBJ2-1; D gene uncertain. The sequence came from a female donor with early-stage non-small cell lung cancer. This specimen was PBMCs, taken at surgery. CDR3 bases: TGTGCCAGCAGTGAAAGAACGGACTACAATGAGCAGTTCTTC. Encoded protein: CASSERTDYNEQFF.